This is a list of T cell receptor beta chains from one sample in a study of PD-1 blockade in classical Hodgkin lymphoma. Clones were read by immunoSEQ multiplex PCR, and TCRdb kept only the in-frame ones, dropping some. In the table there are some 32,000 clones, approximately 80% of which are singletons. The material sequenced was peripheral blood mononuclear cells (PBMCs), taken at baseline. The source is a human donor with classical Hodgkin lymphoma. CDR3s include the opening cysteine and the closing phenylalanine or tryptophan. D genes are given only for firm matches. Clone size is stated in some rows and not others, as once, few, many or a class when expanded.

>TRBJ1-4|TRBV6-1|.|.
CASSGWSYSAGTEKLFF
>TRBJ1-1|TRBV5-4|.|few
CASSLPFPLGGDTEAFF
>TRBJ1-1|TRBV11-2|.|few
CASSFLAGDTEAFF
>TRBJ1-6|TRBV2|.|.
CASTGIYNSPLHF
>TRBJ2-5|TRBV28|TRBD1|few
CASAGQGRETQYF
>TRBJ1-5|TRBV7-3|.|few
CASSLLGGQPQHF
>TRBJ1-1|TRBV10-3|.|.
CAICSGWDTEAFF
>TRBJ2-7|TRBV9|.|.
CASSASGDGNLGQYF
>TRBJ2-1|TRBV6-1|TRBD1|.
CASSEAMTGYNEQFF
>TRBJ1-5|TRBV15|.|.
CATSRGGFRNQPQHF
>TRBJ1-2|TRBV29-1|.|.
CSVAGGRGYTF
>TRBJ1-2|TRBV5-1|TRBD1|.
CASSLGGTVTSNYGYTF
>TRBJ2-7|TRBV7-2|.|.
CASSYDSGTYEQYF
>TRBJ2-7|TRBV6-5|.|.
CASSSPRRGLTYEQYF
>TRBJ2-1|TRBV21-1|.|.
CASSKGDRERPPSYNEQFF
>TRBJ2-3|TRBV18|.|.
CASSPPAESTDTQYF
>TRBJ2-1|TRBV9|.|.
CASSVGGGTYNEQFF
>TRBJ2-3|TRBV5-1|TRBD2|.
CASSFSGGADTQYF
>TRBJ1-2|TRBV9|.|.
CASSGRGTGPNYGYTF
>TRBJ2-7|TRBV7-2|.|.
CASREGLAQDEQYF
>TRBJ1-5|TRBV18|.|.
CASSPGRGKQPQHF
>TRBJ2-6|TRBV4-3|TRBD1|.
CASSQDLMLRDSLFSGANVLTF
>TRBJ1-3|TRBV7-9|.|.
CASSRAISGNTIYF
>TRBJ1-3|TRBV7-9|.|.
CATKEGRAGNTIYF
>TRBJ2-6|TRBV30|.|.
CAGSGANVLTF